The clone carrying this TCR beta chain was seen only once. Its specificity is unknown. The data derive from a study of shared clonotypes between healthy human individuals. Per germline, CDR1 MDHEN and CDR2 SYDVKM. The CDR3 is 16 amino acids. V was pared by 6 bases and J by 3 bases, with 12 bases of the junction left unmatched. Deep was the level at which the assay was run. Sequenced by immunoSEQ multiplex PCR; TCRdb stores in-frame clones only, minus some. Here the sample spans 520,000 or so clones, about four fifths being singletons. All participating donors were Caucasian adults from Nashville, Tennessee. Study conclusions and caveats: Specimens sampled were limited to blood, with tissue repertoires likely differing.

This TCR derives from a woman between 35 and 50 years old in good health. Some clones in this sample may be carry-over from other donors' samples. This chain connects TRBV28 to TRBJ2-7, with 9 bases identical to TRBD2. The sequencing input was PBMCs. The chain's CDR3 is CASSPATSGTYYEQYF. CDR3 bases: TGTGCCAGCAGCCCCGCGACTAGCGGAACTTACTACGAGCAGTACTTC.